The 24 T cell receptor beta chains below all came from one sample that was sequenced in a study of OX40 agonist ivuxolimab in advanced cancers. Produced via immunoSEQ multiplex PCR; TCRdb's table is partial and in-frame only. The table lists tens of thousands of clones, 77% of them singletons. The sequences come from CD4+ or CD8+ T cells sorted from blood, collected in a trial of the OX40 agonist ivuxolimab. These TCRs come from an adult with an advanced solid tumor such as melanoma, head and neck, liver or kidney cancer.

This sequence joins TRBV5-6 and TRBJ2-5, with a weak D call TRBD2 (5 bases). V was trimmed by 6 bases and J by 5 bases, leaving 17 bases between them. Looked up from germline, CDR1 is SGHDT and CDR2 is YYEEEE. This CDR3 region has 14 residues. The DNA of the CDR3 is TGTGCCAGCACCCTAGGCGGGCTAGTTGAGACCCAGTACTTC. Translation gives CASTLGGLVETQYF.

This clone was seen a few times. The chain uses TRBV11-2 and TRBJ2-7; 7 bases fit TRBD1. CDR3 length: 13 amino acids. The germline V gene encodes CDR1 SGHAT and CDR2 FQNNGV. After removal of 3 bases from V and 3 bases from J, the junction contained 2 bases not matched to a gene. CDR3 in DNA: TGTGCCAGCAGCTTGACAGGGTACTACGAGCAGTACTTC. Amino acids: CASSLTGYYEQYF.

For the CDR3, the DNA is TGTGCCAGCAGTTCACAGGGGGCACCTCCCTACGAGCAGTACTTC. This encodes CASSSQGAPPYEQYF. This chain joins TRBV28 and TRBJ2-7, with 9 bases aligning to TRBD1. Trimming took 4 bases from V and 2 from J; bases not matched to a gene: 6. The germline CDR1 and CDR2 sequences are MDHEN and SYDVKM. This CDR3 is built from 15 residues.

The chain employs TRBV9 and TRBJ1-2, with a possible D match to TRBD1 (5 bases). Germline loops: CDR1 SGDLS, CDR2 YYNGEE. V gave up 0 bases and J gave up 10 bases, with 10 bases separating them. The CDR3 loop spans 12 amino acids. The CDR3 coding sequence is TGTGCCAGCAGCGTAGTCGTGGGGGACTACACCTTC. It encodes CASSVVVGDYTF.

This chain connects TRBV28 to TRBJ2-3; D is unresolved. CDR1 and CDR2 (germline): MDHEN, SYDVKM. V was pared by 5 bases and J by 4 bases, with 13 bases between. This CDR3 region has 14 residues. The CDR3 sequence is CASSTSYGADTQYF. The CDR3 DNA reads TGTGCCAGCAGTACCTCCTACGGAGCAGATACGCAGTATTTT.

Comments on this clone: The same CDR3 can be traced to other DNA sequences in this sample. The V call is TRBV18, the J call TRBJ2-5; 9 bases are a match to TRBD1. CDR1 is KGHSH, CDR2 LQKENI, per germline. Unmatched junction bases numbered 4, after V lost 0 bases and J lost 5 bases. The CDR3 has 15 residues. The CDR3 is CASSPPGQGGETQYF. CDR3 nucleotides: TGTGCCAGCTCACCACCGGGACAGGGTGGGGAGACCCAGTACTTC.

A few counts support this clone. This chain links TRBV27 with TRBJ2-5; 10 bases map to TRBD1. The CDR3 extends over 16 amino acids. After removal of 5 bases from V and 9 bases from J, the junction contained 15 bases not matched to a gene. Germline lookup yields CDR1 MNHEY and CDR2 SMNVEV (reference sequence). The CDR3 sequence: CASSPDRDRGLEAQYF. The CDR3 DNA reads TGTGCCAGCAGTCCTGACCGGGACAGGGGTTTGGAGGCCCAGTACTTC.

The chain uses TRBV6-1 and TRBJ2-7; 7 nucleotides line up with TRBD2. V lost 8 bases, J lost 2 bases, and 6 bases stayed unmatched. The V gene's germline CDR1 is MNHNS and CDR2 SASEGT. CDR3 length: 13 amino acids. The CDR3 here is CASEGLTTYEQYF. CDR3 bases: TGTGCCAGCGAGGGACTAACAACCTACGAGCAGTACTTC.

The gene calls are TRBV19 and TRBJ2-7, with D perhaps being TRBD1 or TRBD2 (5 bases each). Germline V lookup: CDR1 LNHDA, CDR2 SQIVND (reference sequence). The CDR3 contains 14 residues. Trimming stripped 6 bases from V and 2 bases from J, with 14 bases between. The CDR3 region is CASRDNRGPYEQYF. DNA for the CDR3: TGTGCCAGTAGAGATAACCGGGGCCCCTACGAGCAGTACTTC.

The chain is built from TRBV6-5 and TRBJ2-1, with D uncertain. This CDR3 contains 10 residues. Looked up from germline, CDR1 is MNHEY and CDR2 is SVGAGI. V was pared by 8 bases and J by 6 bases, with 5 bases between. CDR3 region: CASAANEQFF. The CDR3 nucleotides are TGTGCCAGCGCAGCCAATGAGCAGTTCTTC.

This clone was recorded at least ten times. The chain has TRBV7-9 and TRBJ1-1; D remains ambiguous. Trimming cost V 7 bases and J 1 base, with 7 bases left between them. Germline assignment: CDR1 SEHNR and CDR2 FQNEAQ (reference sequence). The CDR3 is 12 residues long. The DNA for the CDR3 is TGTGCCAGCATCTCGGGGAACACTGAAGCTTTCTTT. It encodes CASISGNTEAFF. Full variable domain (outside the CDR3, taken from reference TRBV7-9 and TRBJ1-1): DTGVSQNPRHKITKRGQNVTFRCDPISEHNRLYWYRQTLGQGPEFLTYFQNEAQLEKSRLLSDRFSAERPKGSFSTLEIQRTEQGDSAMYLCASISGNTEAFFGQGTRLTVV.

The J gene is TRBJ1-1, the V gene TRBV18, with D unresolved. V dropped 6 bases and J dropped 0 bases, with 8 bases sitting between them. The CDR3 extends over 13 amino acids. The germline CDR1 and CDR2 sequences are KGHSH and LQKENI. This CDR3 is CASSLAMNTEAFF. The CDR3 DNA reads TGTGCCAGCTCCCTGGCTATGAACACTGAAGCTTTCTTT.

V gene TRBV5-1 combines with J gene TRBJ2-7, with 10 bases that match TRBD2. J lost 0 bases, V lost 0 bases, and 3 bases had no gene match. The CDR3 spans 16 residues. Germline CDR1 reads SGHRS; CDR2 reads YFSETQ. The CDR3, as DNA: TGCGCCAGCAGCTTGGGTCCTAGCGGGGGCTCCTACGAGCAGTACTTC. It is translated as CASSLGPSGGSYEQYF.

The CDR3 here is CASSLDRDRQETQYF. DNA for the CDR3: TGTGCCAGCAGCTTAGACCGGGACAGACAAGAGACCCAGTACTTC. This chain joins TRBV5-4 and TRBJ2-5, with 7 bases that match TRBD1. This CDR3 contains 15 residues. The V segment lost 2 bases and the J segment 2 bases; nucleotides outside the gene matches: 6. Germline V gene sequence: CDR1 SGHNT, CDR2 YYREEE (reference sequence).

The rearrangement links TRBV11-2 to TRBJ2-3, with D unclear. The V gene lost 4 bases and the J gene lost 2 bases, with 10 bases spanning the gap. CDR3 length: 14 amino acids. Germline CDR1 SGHAT, CDR2 FQNNGV. The CDR3 protein is CASSSRVNTDTQYF. For the CDR3, the DNA is TGTGCCAGCAGCTCAAGGGTCAACACAGATACGCAGTATTTT.

This clone showed up just a few times. This chain links TRBV11-3 with TRBJ2-4, with D tentatively TRBD1 (5 bases). Germline CDR1 reads SGHNT; CDR2 reads YENEEA. CDR3 length equals 16 residues. Trimming removed 5 bases from V and 1 base from J, with 15 bases in between. Here the CDR3 DNA reads TGTGCCAGCAGCCCCCGGCCAGGGCAGGCCAAAAACATTCAGTACTTC. This codes for CASSPRPGQAKNIQYF.

The genes are TRBV18 and TRBJ2-2; no definite D call. CDR3 length: 14 amino acids. Trimming removed 2 bases at V and 4 bases at J, with 8 bases between. CDR1 is KGHSH, CDR2 LQKENI, per germline. This CDR3 reads CASSPGVITGELFF. The DNA of the CDR3 is TGTGCCAGCTCACCAGGCGTGATCACCGGGGAGCTGTTTTTT. Based on the CDR3 plus reference TRBV18 and TRBJ2-2, the full variable domain is NAGVMQNPRHLVRRRGQEARLRCSPMKGHSHVYWYRQLPEEGLKFMVYLQKENIIDESGMPKERFSAEFPKEGPSILRIQQVVRGDSAAYFCASSPGVITGELFFGEGSRLTVL.

The rearrangement uses TRBV18 and TRBJ1-5; the D is unclear. V shed 1 base and J shed 5 bases, with 9 bases lying between them. Germline CDR1 is KGHSH and CDR2 is LQKENI. CDR3 size: 14 residues. The chain's CDR3 is CASSPQREDQPQHF. For the CDR3, the DNA is TGTGCCAGCTCACCACAACGGGAGGATCAGCCCCAGCATTTT.

This clone was recorded a few times. This rearrangement joins TRBV19 to TRBJ2-7, with D possibly TRBD1 on 5 matching bases. CDR1 is LNHDA and CDR2 is SQIVND in the germline V gene (reference sequence). V was trimmed by 6 bases and J by 5 bases, leaving 23 bases between them. The CDR3 runs to 16 residues. Written as DNA, the CDR3 is TGTGCCAGTAGGCCCTCGTGGGGCACTCAAGTTGACGAGCAGTACTTC. Amino acid sequence: CASRPSWGTQVDEQYF.

The chain links TRBV6-6 to TRBJ1-2; tentative D call: TRBD1 (5 bases). The CDR3 is 16 residues long. Trimming left V 2 bases short and J 2 bases short, with 15 bases between. From germline, CDR1 is MNHNY and CDR2 SVGAGI (reference sequence). CDR3 sequence: CASSYGGVTENYGYTF. Here the CDR3 DNA reads TGTGCCAGCAGTTACGGTGGCGTGACAGAGAACTATGGCTACACCTTC.

The chain is built from TRBV9 and TRBJ1-2, with D possibly matching TRBD1 (5 bases). CDR1 is SGDLS, CDR2 YYNGEE, per germline. The CDR3 covers 15 residues. V was clipped by 0 bases and J by 4 bases, with 13 bases between them. DNA of the CDR3: TGTGCCAGCAGCGTAGGAGGGGTTCGTAGCTATGGCTACACCTTC. Its protein product is CASSVGGVRSYGYTF.

V and J are TRBV7-9 and TRBJ2-7; TRBD2 matches at 14 bases. Trimming took 1 base from V and 3 from J; bases not matched to a gene: 8. The CDR3 is 18 amino acids. Germline V gene lookup returns CDR1 SEHNR and CDR2 FQNEAQ (reference sequence). Written as DNA, the CDR3 is TGTGCCAGCAGCTTAGAGGGACTAGCGGGAGAGTGGATCTACGAGCAGTACTTC. Translation: CASSLEGLAGEWIYEQYF.

The chain carries TRBV5-1 and TRBJ2-1; 12 bases agree with TRBD2. Germline trimming cut 4 bases from V and 8 bases from J; bases unmatched to any gene: 10. This CDR3 contains 16 residues. Per the germline V gene, CDR1 is SGHRS and CDR2 is YFSETQ. The CDR3 is CASSPSSGGGNDEQFF. DNA of the CDR3: TGCGCCAGCAGCCCGTCTAGCGGGGGGGGTAACGATGAGCAGTTCTTC.

The chain couples TRBV10-3 to TRBJ2-7; D is unresolved. The CDR3 extends over 14 amino acids. V was trimmed by 6 bases and J by 1 base, leaving 13 bases between them. Germline CDR1 reads ENHRY; CDR2 reads SYGVKD. The CDR3, as DNA: TGTGCCATCAGCGCGAGAACAGATTCCTACGAGCAGTACTTC. It is translated as CAISARTDSYEQYF.